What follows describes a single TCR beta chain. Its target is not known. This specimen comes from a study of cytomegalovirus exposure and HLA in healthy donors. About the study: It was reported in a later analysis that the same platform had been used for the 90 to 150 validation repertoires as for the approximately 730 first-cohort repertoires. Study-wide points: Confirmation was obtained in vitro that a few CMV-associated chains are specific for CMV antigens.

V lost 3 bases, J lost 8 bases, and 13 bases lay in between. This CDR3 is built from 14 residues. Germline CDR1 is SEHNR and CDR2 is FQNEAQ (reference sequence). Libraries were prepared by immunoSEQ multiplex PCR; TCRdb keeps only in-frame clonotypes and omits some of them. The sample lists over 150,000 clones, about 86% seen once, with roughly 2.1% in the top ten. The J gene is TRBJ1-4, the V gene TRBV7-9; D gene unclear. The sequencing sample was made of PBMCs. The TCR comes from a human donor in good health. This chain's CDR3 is CASSLGGIGEKLFF. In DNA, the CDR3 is TGTGCCAGCAGCTTGGGAGGAATCGGGGAAAAACTGTTTTTT.